A selection of T cell receptor beta chains follows, all from one sample in a study of blood T cell repertoires in COVID-19. TCRdb keeps only in-frame clones here, not all; method: immunoSEQ multiplex PCR. The profile shows 280,000 or so clones, 80% to 90% of them singletons. Sequencing was carried out using PBMCs or T cells enriched from blood (not recorded which). The receptors were sampled from a young man who had recovered from COVID-19. CDR3s include the opening cysteine and the closing phenylalanine or tryptophan. D genes are given only for firm matches. Size is omitted from some rows. Given values are once, few, many or a class for expanded clones.

v_call	d_call	j_call	cdr3_length	clone_size	cdr3_aa	cdr3_nt
TRBV5-4	TRBD1	TRBJ1-4	15	-	CASSLGDRGNEKLFF	TGTGCCAGCAGCTTGGGGGACAGGGGGAATGAAAAACTGTTTTTT
TRBV10-3	TRBD1	TRBJ2-7	15	-	CAISVPGTGPYEQYF	TGTGCCATCAGTGTACCTGGGACAGGGCCCTACGAGCAGTACTTC
TRBV19	-	TRBJ2-6	15	-	CASSPGNSGANVLTF	TGTGCCAGTAGTCCAGGGAATTCTGGGGCCAACGTCCTGACTTTC
TRBV6-5	-	TRBJ2-2	14	once	CASRPQGHTGELFF	TGTGCCAGCAGACCCCAGGGGCACACCGGGGAGCTGTTTTTT
TRBV12-3/TRBV12-4	-	TRBJ2-3	12	-	CASSSPGDTQYF	TGTGCCAGCAGTTCCCCGGGAGATACGCAGTATTTT
TRBV7-3	-	TRBJ2-5	13	-	CASPSRGQETQYF	TGTGCCAGTCCAAGTAGAGGACAAGAGACCCAGTACTTC
TRBV7-2	TRBD1	TRBJ2-2	15	once	CASSSRQGGTGELFF	TGTGCCAGCAGCTCCCGACAGGGGGGGACCGGGGAGCTGTTTTTT
TRBV29-1	-	TRBJ2-5	11	many	CSVRSVETQYF	TGCAGCGTTCGTTCTGTGGAGACCCAGTACTTC
TRBV19	TRBD2	TRBJ2-3	16	once	CASSIGLAGNTDTQYF	TGTGCCAGTAGTATCGGACTAGCGGGGAACACAGATACGCAGTATTTT
TRBV4-3	-	TRBJ1-2	13	-	CASSPLGQRGYTF	TGCGCCAGCAGCCCCCTCGGACAGCGCGGCTACACCTTC
TRBV13	-	TRBJ2-7	13	-	CASSLGGPREQYF	TGTGCCAGCAGCTTGGGGGGACCTAGAGAGCAGTACTTC
TRBV2	-	TRBJ1-5	14	-	CASSEVQGDQPQHF	TGTGCCAGCAGTGAGGTTCAGGGTGACCAGCCCCAGCATTTT
TRBV5-1	-	TRBJ1-2	16	-	CASSPGTASSNYGYTF	TGCGCCAGCAGCCCGGGAACAGCGTCCAGCAACTATGGCTACACCTTC
TRBV7-8	TRBD1	TRBJ1-6	19	-	CASSLYRVGRDRGNSPLHF	TGTGCCAGCAGCTTGTATCGCGTTGGACGGGACAGGGGGAATTCACCCCTCCACTTT
TRBV3-1/TRBV3-2	-	TRBJ2-1	14	-	CASSQRPRGNEQFF	TGTGCCAGCAGCCAAAGGCCTAGGGGTAATGAGCAGTTCTTC
TRBV11-2	TRBD1	TRBJ2-5	15	-	CASSLDWGTVETQYF	TGTGCCAGCAGCTTAGATTGGGGGACAGTGGAGACCCAGTACTTC
TRBV7-2	TRBD2	TRBJ2-1	16	-	CASMPPGGVPYNEQFF	TGTGCCAGCATGCCACCGGGGGGGGTTCCCTACAATGAGCAGTTCTTC
TRBV7-9	-	TRBJ1-2	13	-	CASSLNPVGGETF	TGTGCCAGCAGCTTGAATCCTGTTGGGGGGGAAACCTTC
TRBV5-5	-	TRBJ2-3	15	-	CASRRAGPTTDTQYF	TGTGCCAGTAGGAGGGCAGGCCCCACTACAGATACGCAGTATTTT
TRBV5-6	TRBD2	TRBJ2-5	17	-	CASSSQIRTSGVETQYF	TGTGCCAGCAGTTCACAAATAAGGACTAGCGGGGTGGAGACCCAGTACTTC
TRBV7-2	-	TRBJ2-1	16	-	CASSLDAAGSYNEQFF	TGTGCCAGCAGCTTAGATGCAGCGGGCTCCTACAATGAGCAGTTCTTC
TRBV6-4	TRBD2	TRBJ2-5	15	-	CASSEMAGGRETQYF	TGTGCCAGCAGTGAGATGGCGGGGGGCCGAGAGACCCAGTACTTC
TRBV7-8	-	TRBJ1-5	13	-	CASSSSGDQPQHF	TGTGCCAGCAGCTCGTCAGGGGATCAGCCCCAGCATTTT
TRBV7-3	-	TRBJ1-1	15	-	CASSPLGSTNTEAFF	TGTGCCAGCAGCCCCCTCGGTAGCACGAACACTGAAGCTTTCTTT
TRBV6-4	-	TRBJ2-2	14	-	CASSPGQNTGELFF	TGTGCCAGCAGTCCGGGACAGAACACCGGGGAGCTGTTTTTT
TRBV30	-	TRBJ1-4	15	-	CAWSSGDKVNEKLFF	TGTGCCTGGAGTTCTGGGGACAAGGTGAATGAAAAACTGTTTTTT
TRBV11-1	-	TRBJ2-1	13	-	CASSWQTGTPPFF	TGTGCCAGCAGCTGGCAAACCGGGACTCCACCGTTCTTC
TRBV18	TRBD1	TRBJ1-5	16	-	CASSTGTAYSNQPQHF	TGTGCCAGCTCAACCGGGACAGCTTATAGCAATCAGCCCCAGCATTTT
TRBV2	-	TRBJ2-5	13	-	CASSIRGLETQYF	TGTGCCAGCAGCATTCGAGGGTTGGAGACCCAGTACTTC
TRBV4-1	-	TRBJ2-6	15	once	CASSLQYSGANVLTF	TGCGCCAGCAGCCTTCAGTACTCTGGGGCCAACGTCCTGACTTTC
TRBV5-1	-	TRBJ1-4	17	few	CASRVGQTSTQYEKLFF	TGCGCCAGCAGGGTGGGACAAACGTCAACCCAATATGAAAAACTGTTTTTT
TRBV12-3/TRBV12-4	-	TRBJ1-5	12	-	CASSPYNQPQHF	TGTGCCAGCAGTCCTTACAATCAGCCCCAGCATTTT
TRBV6-5	-	TRBJ2-2	15	-	CASSRQVGKVGELFF	TGTGCCAGCAGTAGACAGGTGGGGAAGGTCGGGGAGCTGTTTTTT
TRBV4-1	TRBD1	TRBJ2-1	16	-	CASSQGGQGSYNEQFF	TGCGCCAGCAGCCAAGGGGGACAGGGTTCCTACAATGAGCAGTTCTTC
TRBV6-2/TRBV6-3	-	TRBJ2-7	14	-	CASSLASGSYEQYF	TGTGCCAGCAGCCTAGCGAGTGGCTCCTACGAGCAGTACTTC
TRBV15	-	TRBJ2-7	13	-	CATSRESSYEQYF	TGTGCCACCAGCAGAGAGTCCAGCTACGAGCAGTACTTC
TRBV7-9	TRBD2	TRBJ2-7	16	-	CASSSQRLAGTYEQYF	TGTGCCAGCAGCTCCCAGAGACTAGCGGGAACCTACGAGCAGTACTTC
TRBV6-5	TRBD2	TRBJ2-1	15	-	CASRSGTSGGSGQFF	TGTGCCAGCAGGTCCGGGACTAGCGGGGGCAGTGGGCAGTTCTTC
TRBV19	TRBD1	TRBJ2-7	15	-	CASGNRQGYSYEQYF	TGTGCCAGTGGCAATAGACAGGGATACTCCTACGAGCAGTACTTC
TRBV12-3/TRBV12-4	-	TRBJ1-1	13	few	CASSGQLYTEAFF	TGTGCCAGCAGTGGACAGCTGTACACTGAAGCTTTCTTT
TRBV12-2	-	TRBJ2-3	16	-	CASRLAFGVGTDTQYF	-
TRBV12-3/TRBV12-4	TRBD1	TRBJ1-4	13	once	CASRPGTGEKLFF	TGTGCCAGCAGACCAGGGACAGGTGAAAAACTGTTTTTT
TRBV7-2	-	TRBJ1-1	14	-	CASSLVGRSTEAFF	TGTGCCAGCAGCTTAGTAGGTAGGAGCACTGAAGCTTTCTTT
TRBV7-3	TRBD2	TRBJ2-1	15	-	CASSPLAGEYDEQFF	TGTGCCAGCAGCCCCCTAGCGGGGGAATACGATGAGCAGTTCTTC
TRBV14	-	TRBJ2-6	16	-	CASSRFRRSGANVLTF	TGTGCCAGCAGCCGTTTTCGGAGATCTGGGGCCAACGTCCTGACTTTC
TRBV5-4	-	TRBJ2-7	15	-	CASSLPDWRSYEQYF	TGTGCCAGCAGCTTGCCCGACTGGCGCTCCTACGAGCAGTACTTC
TRBV5-1	-	TRBJ1-1	14	-	CASSLSGRNTEAFF	TGCGCCAGCAGCTTGTCGGGAAGGAACACTGAAGCTTTCTTT
TRBV9	TRBD1	TRBJ1-1	20	-	CASSGAGGTVDLLPNTEAFF	TGTGCCAGCAGCGGGGCAGGTGGGACAGTTGATTTGTTGCCGAACACTGAAGCTTTCTTT
TRBV9	-	TRBJ1-2	12	once	CASSVDSYGYTF	TGTGCCAGCAGCGTAGATAGCTATGGCTACACCTTC
TRBV6-5	TRBD1	TRBJ1-1	14	-	CASSLSTGDRSAFF	TGTGCCAGCAGTCTTTCGACGGGGGACAGATCAGCTTTCTTT
TRBV19	TRBD1	TRBJ2-1	17	-	CASSPAFGTGTDNEQFF	TGTGCCAGTAGTCCGGCCTTCGGGACAGGTACCGACAATGAGCAGTTCTTC
TRBV27	TRBD1	TRBJ2-7	12	-	CASSTHRGEQYF	TGTGCCAGCAGTACCCACAGGGGCGAGCAGTACTTC